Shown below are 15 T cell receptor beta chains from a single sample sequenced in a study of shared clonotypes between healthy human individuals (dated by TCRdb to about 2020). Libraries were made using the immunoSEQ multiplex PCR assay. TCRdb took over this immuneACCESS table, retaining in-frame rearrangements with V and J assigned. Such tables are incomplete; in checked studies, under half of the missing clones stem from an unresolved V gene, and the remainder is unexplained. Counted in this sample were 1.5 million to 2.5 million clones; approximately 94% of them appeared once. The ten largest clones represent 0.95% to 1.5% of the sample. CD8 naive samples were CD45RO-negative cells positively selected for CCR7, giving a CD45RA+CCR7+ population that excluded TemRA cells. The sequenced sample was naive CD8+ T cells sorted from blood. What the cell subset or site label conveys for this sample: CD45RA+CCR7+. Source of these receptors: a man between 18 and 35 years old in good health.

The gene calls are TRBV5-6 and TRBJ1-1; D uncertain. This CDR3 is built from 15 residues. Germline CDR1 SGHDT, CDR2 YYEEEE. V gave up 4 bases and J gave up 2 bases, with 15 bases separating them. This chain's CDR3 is CASSDETRYNTEAFF. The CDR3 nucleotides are TGTGCCAGCAGCGACGAGACACGTTACAACACTGAAGCTTTCTTT.

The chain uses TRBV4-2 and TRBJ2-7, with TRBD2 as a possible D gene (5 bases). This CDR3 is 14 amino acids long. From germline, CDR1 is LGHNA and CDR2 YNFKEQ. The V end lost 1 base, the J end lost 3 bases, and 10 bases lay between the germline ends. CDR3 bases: TGTGCCAGCAGCCAAGCTGGACTGAACTACGAGCAGTACTTC. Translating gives CASSQAGLNYEQYF.

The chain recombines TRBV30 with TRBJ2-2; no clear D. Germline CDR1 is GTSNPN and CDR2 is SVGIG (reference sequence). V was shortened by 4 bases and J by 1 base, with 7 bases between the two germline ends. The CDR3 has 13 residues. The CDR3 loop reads CAWTAGNTGELFF. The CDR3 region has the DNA TGTGCCTGGACGGCAGGGAACACCGGGGAGCTGTTTTTT.

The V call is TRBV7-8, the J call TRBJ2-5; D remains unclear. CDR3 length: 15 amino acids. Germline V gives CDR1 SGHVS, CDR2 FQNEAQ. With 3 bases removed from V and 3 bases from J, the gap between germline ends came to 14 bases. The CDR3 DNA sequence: TGTGCCAGCAGCTTCCTACCGAGGAGTAAAGAGACCCAGTACTTC. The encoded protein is CASSFLPRSKETQYF.

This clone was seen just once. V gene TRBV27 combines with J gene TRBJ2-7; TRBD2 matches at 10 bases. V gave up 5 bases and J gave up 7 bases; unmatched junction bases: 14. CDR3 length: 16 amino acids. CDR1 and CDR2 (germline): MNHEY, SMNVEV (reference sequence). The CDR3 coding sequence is TGTGCCAGCAGTGAAGTAGCGGCTAGCGGGAGATCTGAGCAGTACTTC. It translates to CASSEVAASGRSEQYF.

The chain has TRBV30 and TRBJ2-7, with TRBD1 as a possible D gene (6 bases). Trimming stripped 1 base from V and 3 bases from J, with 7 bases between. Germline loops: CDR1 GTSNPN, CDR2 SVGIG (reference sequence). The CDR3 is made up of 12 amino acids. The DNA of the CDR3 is TGTGCCTGGAGTGCGACAGGCTACGAGCAGTACTTC. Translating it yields CAWSATGYEQYF.

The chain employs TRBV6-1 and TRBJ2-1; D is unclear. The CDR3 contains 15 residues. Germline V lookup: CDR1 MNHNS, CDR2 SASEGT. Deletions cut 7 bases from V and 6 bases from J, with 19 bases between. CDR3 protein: CASTLQGLSGNEQFF. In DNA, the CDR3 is TGTGCCAGCACTCTTCAAGGGCTTTCGGGCAATGAGCAGTTCTTC.

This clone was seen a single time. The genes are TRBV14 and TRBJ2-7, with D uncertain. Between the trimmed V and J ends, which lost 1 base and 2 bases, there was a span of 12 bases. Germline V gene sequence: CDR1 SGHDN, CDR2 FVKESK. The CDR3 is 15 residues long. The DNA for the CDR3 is TGTGCCAGCAGCCAAGCTCCCAGTAGACCCTACGAGCAGTACTTC. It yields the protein CASSQAPSRPYEQYF.

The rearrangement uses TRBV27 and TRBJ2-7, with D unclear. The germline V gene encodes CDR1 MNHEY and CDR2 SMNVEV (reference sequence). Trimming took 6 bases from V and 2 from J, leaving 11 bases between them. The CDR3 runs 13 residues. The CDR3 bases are TGTGCCAGCAGGCCGGGCTCTACCTACGAGCAGTACTTC. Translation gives CASRPGSTYEQYF.

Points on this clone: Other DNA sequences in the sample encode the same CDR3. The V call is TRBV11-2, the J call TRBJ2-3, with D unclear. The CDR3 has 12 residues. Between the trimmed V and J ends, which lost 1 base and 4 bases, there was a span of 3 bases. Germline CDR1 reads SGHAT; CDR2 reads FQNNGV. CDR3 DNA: TGTGCCAGCAGCTTAGTGCCAGATACGCAGTATTTT. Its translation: CASSLVPDTQYF.

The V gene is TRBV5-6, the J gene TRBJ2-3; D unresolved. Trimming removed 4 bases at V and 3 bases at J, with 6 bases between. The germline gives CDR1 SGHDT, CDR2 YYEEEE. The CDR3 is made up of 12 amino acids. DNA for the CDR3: TGTGCCAGCAGCCCGACGACAGATACGCAGTATTTT. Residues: CASSPTTDTQYF.

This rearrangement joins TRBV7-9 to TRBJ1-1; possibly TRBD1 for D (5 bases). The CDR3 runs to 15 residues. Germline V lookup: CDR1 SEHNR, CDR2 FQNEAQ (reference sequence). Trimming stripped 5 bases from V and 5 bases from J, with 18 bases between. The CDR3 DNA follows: TGTGCCAGCAGCGCCGAGCCTGGGGGAGAGACTGAAGCTTTCTTT. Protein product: CASSAEPGGETEAFF.

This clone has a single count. CDR3 DNA: TGTGCCAGCAGCTCGGAGGCAGGGACGGGCTATGGCTACACCTTC. Residues: CASSSEAGTGYGYTF. This rearrangement joins TRBV5-6 to TRBJ1-2; D might be TRBD1 (5 bases). Looked up from germline, CDR1 is SGHDT and CDR2 is YYEEEE. The germline V and J ends were trimmed by 3 bases and 4 bases, with 16 bases remaining between them. The CDR3 is 15 residues long.

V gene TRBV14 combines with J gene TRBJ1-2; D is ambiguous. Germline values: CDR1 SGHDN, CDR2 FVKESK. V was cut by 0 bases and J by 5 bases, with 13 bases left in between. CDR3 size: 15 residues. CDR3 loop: CASSQEPAAVYGYTF. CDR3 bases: TGTGCCAGCAGCCAAGAACCCGCGGCCGTATATGGCTACACCTTC. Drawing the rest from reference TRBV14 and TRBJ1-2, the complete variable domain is EAGVTQFPSHSVIEKGQTVTLRCDPISGHDNLYWYRRVMGKEIKFLLHFVKESKQDESGMPNNRFLAERTGGTYSTLKVQPAELEDSGVYFCASSQEPAAVYGYTFGSGTRLTVV.

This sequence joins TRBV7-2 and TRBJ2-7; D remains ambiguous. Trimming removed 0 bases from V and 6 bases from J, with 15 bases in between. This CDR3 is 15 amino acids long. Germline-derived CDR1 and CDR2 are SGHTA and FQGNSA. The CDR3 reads CASSLAVHSASEQYF. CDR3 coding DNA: TGTGCCAGCAGCTTAGCGGTCCACTCCGCCTCCGAGCAGTACTTC.